This T cell receptor beta chain is drawn from a study of CD8 T cells in ankylosing spondylitis. The study, taken as a whole, reports: Disease-linked clones reportedly showed significant enrichment in matched ankylosing spondylitis synovial fluid. A TCR beta motif of several highly homologous variants appeared characteristic of ankylosing spondylitis blood. Earlier work had already found some motif variants in reactive arthritis synovial fluid and blood. Disease-linked clones proved CD8+ and comparatively uncommon in peripheral blood.

The length of the CDR3 is 14 residues. Trimming took off 4 bases at V and 0 bases at J, with 9 bases between the two ends. Germline V lookup: CDR1 LGHNA, CDR2 YSLEER. This clonotype was recorded many times. The antigen remains unidentified. As the method for making TCR beta libraries, quantitative 5'-RACE with molecular barcodes was used. One entry per CDR3 protein, called by TCRdb with MiXCR from the 5' RACE reads. Of fewer than 550,000 distinct CDR3 sequences in the sample, 5.3% are singletons; the top ten hold under 4.5%. This receptor was taken from a male donor with ankylosing spondylitis. The chain recombines TRBV4-3 with TRBJ1-2, with a possible D match to TRBD1 (5 bases). The sample taken for sequencing was blood, either unsorted or a sorted T cell fraction (not recorded which). This CDR3 reads CASSRLGANYGYTF. The DNA of the CDR3 is TGCGCCAGCAGCCGCTTGGGGGCTAACTATGGCTACACCTTC.